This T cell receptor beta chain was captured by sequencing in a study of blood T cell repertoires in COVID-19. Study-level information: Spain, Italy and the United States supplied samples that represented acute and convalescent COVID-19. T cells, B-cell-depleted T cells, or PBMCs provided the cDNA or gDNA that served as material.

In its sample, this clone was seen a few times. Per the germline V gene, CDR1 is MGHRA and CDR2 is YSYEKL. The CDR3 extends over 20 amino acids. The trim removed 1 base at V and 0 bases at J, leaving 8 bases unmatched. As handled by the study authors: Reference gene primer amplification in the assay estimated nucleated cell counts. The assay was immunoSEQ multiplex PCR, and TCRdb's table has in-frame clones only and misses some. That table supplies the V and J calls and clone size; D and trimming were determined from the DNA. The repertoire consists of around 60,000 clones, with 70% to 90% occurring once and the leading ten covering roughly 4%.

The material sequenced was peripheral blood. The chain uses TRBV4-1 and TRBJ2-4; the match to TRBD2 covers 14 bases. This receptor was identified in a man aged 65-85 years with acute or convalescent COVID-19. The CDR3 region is CASSQVTSGGAFLAKNIQYF. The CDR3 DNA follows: TGCGCCAGCAGCCAAGTGACTAGCGGGGGGGCTTTCCTAGCCAAAAACATTCAGTACTTC.